The 11 T cell receptor beta chains below come from one sample, sequenced in a study of cytomegalovirus exposure and HLA in healthy donors (dated 2017 in TCRdb). The method was the immunoSEQ multiplex PCR assay. For the multiplex PCR, a mixture combining 60 forward primers for TCR Vbeta segments and 13 reverse primers for TCR Jbeta segments was used. This immuneACCESS table, as held by TCRdb, lists in-frame sequences with V and J called but not all clones. Of the missing ones, under half trace to an unresolved V gene in checked studies; the others have no known cause. This sample is represented by around 150,000 clones; 70% to 85% of them were singletons. The ten most abundant clones make up roughly 6.7% of the sample. The sequencing sample was made of PBMCs. The receptors derive from a man between 50 and 59 years old in good health and CMV-seropositive.

The rearrangement uses TRBV11-2 and TRBJ2-3; TRBD1 agrees at 10 bases. With V trimmed by 5 bases and J by 3 bases, 11 bases remained unmatched. Germline values: CDR1 SGHAT, CDR2 FQNNGV. The CDR3 extends over 17 amino acids. The CDR3, as DNA: TGTGCCAGCAGCCCCTTCGGGACAGGGGACGGAACAGATACGCAGTATTTT. Protein sequence: CASSPFGTGDGTDTQYF.

V is TRBV15 and J is TRBJ2-1; TRBD2 agrees at 11 bases. This CDR3 is 16 amino acids long. The J segment lost 11 bases and the V segment lost 1 base, leaving 10 bases of the junction unmatched. Germline assignment: CDR1 LNHNV and CDR2 YYDKDF (reference sequence). CDR3 DNA: TGTGCCACCAGCAGAGGTAGCGGGAGGGAGATCGTCAAGCAGTTCTTC. Protein sequence: CATSRGSGREIVKQFF. Full variable domain (outside the CDR3, taken from reference TRBV15 and TRBJ2-1): DAMVIQNPRYQVTQFGKPVTLSCSQTLNHNVMYWYQQKSSQAPKLLFHYYDKDFNNEADTPDNFQSRRPNTSFCFLDIRSPGLGDTAMYLCATSRGSGREIVKQFFGPGTRLTVL.

The chain recombines TRBV11-3 with TRBJ1-1; D remains unclear. Between the trimmed V and J ends, which lost 6 bases and 1 base, there was a span of 9 bases. This CDR3 region has 13 residues. Germline V gives CDR1 SGHNT, CDR2 YENEEA. The CDR3 sequence: CASSSVRNTEAFF. For the CDR3, the DNA is TGTGCCAGCAGTTCAGTAAGGAACACTGAAGCTTTCTTT.

The chain uses TRBV9 and TRBJ2-7; tentative D call: TRBD1 (6 bases). The V end was cut by 3 bases, the J end by 6 bases, with 10 bases between. Germline lookup yields CDR1 SGDLS and CDR2 YYNGEE. The CDR3 is 12 residues long. CDR3 DNA: TGTGCCAGCAGCGACAGGGTAGGCGAGCAGTACTTC. Its protein product is CASSDRVGEQYF.

The chain joins TRBV25-1 to TRBJ2-3; D might be TRBD1 (6 bases). Trimming took 6 bases from V and 9 from J, leaving 10 bases between them. This CDR3 comprises 11 residues. Looked up from germline, CDR1 is MGHDK and CDR2 is SYGVNS. The CDR3 DNA is TGTGCCAGCAGAGGGGGATCAACGCAGTATTTT. It is translated as CASRGGSTQYF.

This clone was counted between two and nine times. The J gene is TRBJ1-2, the V gene TRBV10-2; tentative D call: TRBD1 (5 bases). V was trimmed by 2 bases and J by 8 bases, leaving 9 bases between them. Germline lookup yields CDR1 WSHSY and CDR2 SAAADI. The CDR3 is 12 residues long. This CDR3 reads CASSEGGTGYTF. CDR3 bases: TGCGCCAGCAGTGAGGGGGGGACCGGCTACACCTTC.

This clone was detected a few times. V usage is TRBV27 and J usage is TRBJ2-2; no clear D. The CDR3 is made up of 13 amino acids. Trimming took off 5 bases at V and 4 bases at J, with 8 bases between the two ends. Germline values: CDR1 MNHEY, CDR2 SMNVEV (reference sequence). The CDR3 region is CASSPLGTGELFF. The CDR3 DNA sequence: TGTGCCAGCAGTCCCCTCGGCACCGGGGAGCTGTTTTTT.

The V gene is TRBV6-1, the J gene TRBJ1-5; D call uncertain. This CDR3 region has 14 residues. Germline CDR1 and CDR2: MNHNS and SASEGT. With 1 base removed from V and 9 bases from J, the gap between germline ends came to 13 bases. CDR3 amino acids: CASSEGPGERPQHF. In DNA form, the CDR3 reads TGTGCCAGCAGTGAAGGGCCTGGAGAGCGGCCCCAGCATTTT.

V usage is TRBV5-4 and J usage is TRBJ2-3; TRBD2 aligns across 11 bases. CDR1 SGHNT and CDR2 YYREEE come from the germline V gene (reference sequence). The CDR3 sequence is 12 residues long. Unmatched junction bases numbered 4, after V lost 10 bases and J lost 6 bases. CDR3 bases: TGTGCCTCGGCTAGCGGGGGGGATACGCAGTATTTT. Translating gives CASASGGDTQYF.

CDR3 amino acids: CASSLGSGITDTQYF. CDR3 nucleotides: TGTGCCAGCAGCTTGGGTAGCGGGATCACAGATACGCAGTATTTT. The chain recombines TRBV5-6 with TRBJ2-3; 8 nucleotides match TRBD2. The CDR3 length is 15 residues. V lost 0 bases and J lost 2; bases outside the gene matches: 2. Germline V gene sequence: CDR1 SGHDT, CDR2 YYEEEE.

The chain employs TRBV2 and TRBJ2-7; 10 bases align to TRBD1. Per germline, CDR1 SNHLY and CDR2 FYNNEI. After removal of 1 base from V and 4 bases from J, the junction contained 4 bases not matched to a gene. The CDR3 has 15 residues. The CDR3 loop reads CASSEDGQGVYEQYF. The CDR3 DNA reads as TGTGCCAGCAGTGAAGATGGACAGGGGGTATACGAGCAGTACTTC.